Below, 24 T cell receptor beta chains from the same sample are listed, as sequenced in a study of blood T cell repertoires in COVID-19. Sequenced by immunoSEQ multiplex PCR; TCRdb stores in-frame clones only, minus some. The table records fewer than 45,000 clones, about three quarters of them present only once. Sequencing was carried out using peripheral blood. These receptors were obtained from a man in his 60s with acute or convalescent COVID-19.

This rearrangement joins TRBV4-1 to TRBJ2-7; possibly TRBD2 for D (7 bases). The CDR3 is made up of 15 amino acids. The V and J ends lost 1 base and 3 bases respectively, with 13 bases between them. The germline V gene has CDR1 MGHRA and CDR2 YSYEKL. The CDR3 sequence: CASSQGGGGNYEQYF. In DNA form, the CDR3 reads TGCGCCAGCAGCCAAGGTGGCGGGGGCAACTACGAGCAGTACTTC.

The gene calls are TRBV24-1 and TRBJ2-5, with D perhaps matching TRBD2 (6 bases). The CDR3 sequence is 16 residues long. Germline lookup yields CDR1 KGHDR and CDR2 SFDVKD. The V end was cut by 3 bases, the J end by 4 bases, with 17 bases between. CDR3: CATSDPDGPGRETQYF. The CDR3 DNA follows: TGTGCCACCAGTGATCCTGACGGACCCGGGAGAGAGACCCAGTACTTC.

The chain joins TRBV6-5 to TRBJ1-6, with D unresolved. Trimming took 0 bases from V and 9 from J, leaving 12 bases between them. Germline CDR1 MNHEY, CDR2 SVGAGI. There are 15 residues in the CDR3. The CDR3 DNA follows: TGTGCCAGCAGTTACTCGAGCGCCCCTTTTTCACCCCTCCACTTT. It is translated as CASSYSSAPFSPLHF.

This clone was recorded a few times. This rearrangement joins TRBV25-1 to TRBJ2-7, with TRBD1 as a possible D gene (6 bases). The CDR3 covers 14 residues. Looked up from germline, CDR1 is MGHDK and CDR2 is SYGVNS. Trimming shortened V by 6 bases and J by 7 bases, and 19 bases separated the two germline ends. CDR3 DNA sequence: TGTGCCAGCAGCCTAACAGCAGGGGCGCGGGAGCAGTACTTC. Encoded protein: CASSLTAGAREQYF.

The chain joins TRBV11-3 to TRBJ2-1; possibly TRBD2 for D (6 bases). V was shortened by 5 bases and J by 5 bases, with 13 bases between the two germline ends. Germline V lookup: CDR1 SGHNT, CDR2 YENEEA. There are 14 residues in the CDR3. The CDR3 reads CASSIPRLDNEQFF. The CDR3 region has the DNA TGTGCCAGCAGCATCCCACGACTAGACAATGAGCAGTTCTTC. The variable domain in full, completed from reference TRBV11-3 and TRBJ2-1, reads EAGVVQSPRYKIIEKKQPVAFWCNPISGHNTLYWYLQNLGQGPELLIRYENEEAVDDSQLPKDRFSAERLKGVDSTLKIQPAELGDSAVYLCASSIPRLDNEQFFGPGTRLTVL.

The chain recombines TRBV10-3 with TRBJ2-2; no clear D gene. In germline, CDR1 is ENHRY, CDR2 SYGVKD. V was shortened by 0 bases and J by 7 bases, with 6 bases between the two germline ends. This CDR3 region has 13 residues. DNA for the CDR3: TGTGCCATCAGTGAGTCGAGCATCGGGGAGCTGTTTTTT. This sequence encodes CAISESSIGELFF.

This rearrangement joins TRBV10-3 to TRBJ2-1; D might be TRBD1 (5 bases). Trimming stripped 2 bases from V and 5 bases from J, with 7 bases between. Germline CDR1 and CDR2: ENHRY and SYGVKD. The CDR3 totals 13 residues. CDR3 in DNA: TGTGCCATCAGTGAGGTCAGGGACAATGAGCAGTTCTTC. Amino acids: CAISEVRDNEQFF.

The genes are TRBV7-8 and TRBJ2-7; D might be TRBD2 (6 bases). In germline, CDR1 is SGHVS, CDR2 FQNEAQ. The CDR3 consists of 14 residues. V was trimmed by 3 bases and J by 2 bases, leaving 11 bases between them. In nucleotides, the CDR3 is TGTGCCAGCAGCTTTCGGGAGACGGCCTACGAGCAGTACTTC. Amino acids: CASSFRETAYEQYF.

The rearrangement uses TRBV10-1 and TRBJ2-2; a weak D match, TRBD1 (6 bases). Looked up from germline, CDR1 is WNHNN and CDR2 is SYGVQD (reference sequence). V lost 0 bases and J 5 bases, leaving 10 bases between the germline ends. This CDR3 is 15 amino acids long. The CDR3 loop is CASSESTGLTGELFF. The CDR3 DNA reads TGCGCCAGCAGTGAGTCGACAGGTCTTACCGGGGAGCTGTTTTTT.

This clone was seen more than once but under ten times. J is TRBJ1-5 and V is TRBV9; maybe TRBD1 (6 bases). Germline CDR1 reads SGDLS; CDR2 reads YYNGEE. Deletions cut 0 bases from V and 10 bases from J, with 11 bases between. The CDR3 totals 13 residues. CDR3 amino acids: CASSVEPGAPQHF. The CDR3 DNA follows: TGTGCCAGCAGCGTAGAGCCAGGGGCTCCCCAGCATTTT.

This chain uses TRBV28 with TRBJ2-1; D not resolved. The V end lost 8 bases, the J end lost 9 bases, and 8 bases lay between the germline ends. Germline V gives CDR1 MDHEN, CDR2 SYDVKM. The CDR3 is 10 amino acids. CDR3 amino acids: CASGWSEQFF. DNA for the CDR3: TGTGCCAGCGGATGGAGTGAGCAGTTCTTC.

The chain couples TRBV5-8 to TRBJ2-4; 8 bases agree with TRBD1. The CDR3 contains 14 residues. Germline V lookup: CDR1 SGHTS, CDR2 YDEGEE. With V trimmed by 7 bases and J by 1 base, 4 bases remained unmatched. CDR3 residues: CASLRQGAKNIQYF. The CDR3 DNA reads TGTGCCAGCTTACGACAGGGGGCCAAAAACATTCAGTACTTC.

V and J are TRBV19 and TRBJ1-2; 7 nucleotides align to TRBD1. The CDR3 has 13 residues. The V segment lost 0 bases and the J segment 7 bases; nucleotides outside the gene matches: 2. CDR1 and CDR2 (germline): LNHDA, SQIVND (reference sequence). DNA of the CDR3: TGTGCCAGTAGTATAGACGGACAGGTTGGCTACACCTTC. It codes for CASSIDGQVGYTF.

The J gene is TRBJ2-5, the V gene TRBV6-5, with 13 bases identical to TRBD2. The CDR3 has 16 amino acids. Germline V gives CDR1 MNHEY, CDR2 SVGAGI. V shed 2 bases, J shed 4 bases, and the junction held 4 bases outside the gene matches. The CDR3 protein is CASSYGLAGVGETQYF. CDR3 bases: TGTGCCAGCAGTTACGGACTAGCGGGAGTCGGAGAGACCCAGTACTTC.

In the case of this clone: A read error may account for a junction end that differs from germline. The chain employs TRBV3-1 (or the pseudogene TRBV3-2) and TRBJ1-1; 8 nucleotides match TRBD1. Germline loops: CDR1 LGHDT, CDR2 YNNKEL (reference sequence). The CDR3 extends over 11 amino acids. The CDR3, as DNA: TGTGCCAGCGGCCAAGATGGGGACAGGATATTT. Its translation is CASGQDGDRIF.

The chain uses TRBV11-3 and TRBJ1-1; TRBD1 matches at 9 bases. Trimming at V came to 5 bases and at J to 1 base, leaving 5 bases not matched to a gene. The CDR3 runs to 15 residues. Germline V gene lookup returns CDR1 SGHNT and CDR2 YENEEA. The CDR3 nucleotides are TGTGCCAGCAGCCCGACAGGGGGGGCGAACACTGAAGCTTTCTTT. Its protein product is CASSPTGGANTEAFF.

The CDR3 nucleotides read TGTGCCAGCAGCTTAGCTGGGCTAGCGGGAGGTAAAGAGACCCAGTACTTC. Amino acids: CASSLAGLAGGKETQYF. The V and J genes are TRBV7-8 and TRBJ2-5, with 11 nucleotides matching TRBD2. Germline V gene lookup returns CDR1 SGHVS and CDR2 FQNEAQ. Germline trimming cut 0 bases from V and 3 bases from J; bases unmatched to any gene: 6. The CDR3 is made up of 17 amino acids.

The CDR3 loop is CASSPGQGVTDTQYF. The CDR3 DNA is TGTGCCAGCTCACCAGGGCAGGGGGTCACAGATACGCAGTATTTT. The J gene is TRBJ2-3, the V gene TRBV18; the match to TRBD1 covers 7 bases. Germline CDR1 and CDR2: KGHSH and LQKENI. V was clipped by 2 bases and J by 2 bases; unmatched bases: 4. This CDR3 comprises 15 residues.

This clone has more than one count but fewer than ten. The chain couples TRBV28 to TRBJ1-6; 8 bases align to TRBD1. The CDR3 totals 14 residues. The V and J ends lost 6 bases and 8 bases, in that order; junction bases with no gene match: 6. CDR1 MDHEN and CDR2 SYDVKM come from the germline V gene. The CDR3 sequence is CASSLNRGYSPLHF. The DNA of the CDR3 is TGTGCCAGCAGCTTGAACAGGGGGTATTCACCCCTCCACTTT. The full variable domain, its missing parts supplied by reference TRBV28 and TRBJ1-6, is DVKVTQSSRYLVKRTGEKVFLECVQDMDHENMFWYRQDPGLGLRLIYFSYDVKMKEKGDIPEGYSVSREKKERFSLILESASTNQTSMYLCASSLNRGYSPLHFGNGTRLTVT.

The chain has TRBV27 and TRBJ2-1; 10 bases map to TRBD2. The V gene's germline CDR1 is MNHEY and CDR2 SMNVEV (reference sequence). Unmatched junction bases numbered 9, after V lost 6 bases and J lost 7 bases. The CDR3 is made up of 15 amino acids. CDR3 loop: CASRILAGRGNEQFF. DNA for the CDR3: TGTGCCAGCAGAATACTAGCGGGGCGTGGAAATGAGCAGTTCTTC.

The chain joins TRBV11-3 to TRBJ1-3, with TRBD1 matching over 8 bases. The V gene's germline CDR1 is SGHNT and CDR2 YENEEA. The CDR3 extends over 15 amino acids. With 5 bases clipped from V and 4 bases from J, the junction kept 7 bases outside the gene matches. The CDR3 bases are TGTGCCAGCAGCCCATTGGACAGGGCGGGAAACACCATATATTTT. Protein product: CASSPLDRAGNTIYF.

V and J are TRBV24-1 and TRBJ2-3; 9 positions match TRBD2. The germline V gene encodes CDR1 KGHDR and CDR2 SFDVKD. V was pared by 4 bases and J by 5 bases, with 6 bases of the junction left unmatched. CDR3 size: 15 residues. The CDR3 region is CATSDRREGGDTQYF. CDR3 DNA: TGTGCCACCAGTGACAGGCGGGAGGGCGGAGATACGCAGTATTTT.

This clone was seen only a few times. The rearrangement joins TRBV5-1 to TRBJ1-6; D is unclear. The CDR3 runs to 16 residues. Germline V lookup: CDR1 SGHRS, CDR2 YFSETQ. V was cut by 4 bases and J by 8 bases, with 19 bases left in between. The chain's CDR3 is CASSPTRSGGHSPLHF. The CDR3 DNA follows: TGCGCCAGCAGCCCAACCAGGTCAGGTGGTCATTCACCCCTCCACTTT.

CDR3 nucleotides: TGTGCCAGCAGCGCCACAGGGGGCACCGGGGAGCTGTTTTTT. It encodes CASSATGGTGELFF. The J gene is TRBJ2-2, the V gene TRBV6-4; 8 bases fit TRBD1. The length of the CDR3 is 14 residues. Germline-derived CDR1 and CDR2 are MRHNA and SNTAGT. V lost 6 bases and J lost 4; bases outside the gene matches: 4.